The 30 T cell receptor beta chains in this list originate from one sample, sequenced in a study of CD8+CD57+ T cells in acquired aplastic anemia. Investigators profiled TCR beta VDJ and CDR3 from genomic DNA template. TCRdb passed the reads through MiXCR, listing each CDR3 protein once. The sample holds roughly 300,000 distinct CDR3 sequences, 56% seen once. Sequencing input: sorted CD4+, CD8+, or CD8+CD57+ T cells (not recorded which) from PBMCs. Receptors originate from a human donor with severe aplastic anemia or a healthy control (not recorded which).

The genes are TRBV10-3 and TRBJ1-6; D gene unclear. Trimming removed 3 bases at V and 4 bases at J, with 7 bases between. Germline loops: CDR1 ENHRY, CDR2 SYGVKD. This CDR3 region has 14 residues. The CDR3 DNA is TGTGCCATCAGTGAACCCGATTATAATTCACCCCTCCACTTT. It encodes CAISEPDYNSPLHF.

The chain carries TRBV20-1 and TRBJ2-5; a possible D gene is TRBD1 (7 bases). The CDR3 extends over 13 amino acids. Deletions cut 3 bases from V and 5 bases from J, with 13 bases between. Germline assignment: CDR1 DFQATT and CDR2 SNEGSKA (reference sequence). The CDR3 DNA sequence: TGCAGTGCTAGCCTGACAGGGAGGGAGACCCAGTACTTC. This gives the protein CSASLTGRETQYF.

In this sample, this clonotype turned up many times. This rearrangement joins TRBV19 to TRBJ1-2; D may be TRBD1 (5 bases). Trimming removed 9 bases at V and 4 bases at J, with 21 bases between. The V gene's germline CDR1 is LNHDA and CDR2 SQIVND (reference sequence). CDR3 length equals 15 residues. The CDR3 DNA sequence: TGTGCCAGCCGACCGGGGGTACAGAGCATCTATGGCTACACCTTC. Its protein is CASRPGVQSIYGYTF. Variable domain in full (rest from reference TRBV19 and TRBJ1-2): DGGITQSPKYLFRKEGQNVTLSCEQNLNHDAMYWYRQDPGQGLRLIYYSQIVNDFQKGDIAEGYSVSREKKESFPLTVTSAQKNPTAFYLCASRPGVQSIYGYTFGSGTRLTVV.

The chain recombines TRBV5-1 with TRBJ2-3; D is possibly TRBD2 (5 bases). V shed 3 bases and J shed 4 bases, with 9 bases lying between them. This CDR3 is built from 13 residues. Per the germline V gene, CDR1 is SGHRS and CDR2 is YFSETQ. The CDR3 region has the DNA TGCGCCAGCAGCTCCACGGACTCAGATACGCAGTATTTT. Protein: CASSSTDSDTQYF. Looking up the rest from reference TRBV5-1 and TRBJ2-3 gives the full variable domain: KAGVTQTPRYLIKTRGQQVTLSCSPISGHRSVSWYQQTPGQGLQFLFEYFSETQRNKGNFPGRFSGRQFSNSRSEMNVSTLELGDSALYLCASSSTDSDTQYFGPGTRLTVL.

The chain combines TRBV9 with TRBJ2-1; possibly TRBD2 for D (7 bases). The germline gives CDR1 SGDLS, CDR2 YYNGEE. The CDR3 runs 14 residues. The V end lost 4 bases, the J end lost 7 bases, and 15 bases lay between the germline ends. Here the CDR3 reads CASSPWGGWNEQFF. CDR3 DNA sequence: TGTGCCAGCAGCCCGTGGGGGGGCTGGAATGAGCAGTTCTTC.

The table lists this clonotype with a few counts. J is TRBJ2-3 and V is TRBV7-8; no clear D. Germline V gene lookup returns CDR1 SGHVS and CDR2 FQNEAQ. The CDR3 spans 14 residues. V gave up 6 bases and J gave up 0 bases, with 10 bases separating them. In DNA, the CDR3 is TGTGCCAGCAGGACTTCGGGTAGCACAGATACGCAGTATTTT. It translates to CASRTSGSTDTQYF.

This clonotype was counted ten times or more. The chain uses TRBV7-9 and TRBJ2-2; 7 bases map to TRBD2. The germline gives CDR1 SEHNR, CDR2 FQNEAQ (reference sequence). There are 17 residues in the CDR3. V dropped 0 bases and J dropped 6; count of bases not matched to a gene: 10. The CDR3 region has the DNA TGTGCCAGCAGCTTAGCGGGAGGGGACGCTTTCGCCGGGGAGCTGTTTTTT. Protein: CASSLAGGDAFAGELFF. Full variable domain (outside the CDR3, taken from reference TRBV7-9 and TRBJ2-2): DTGVSQNPRHKITKRGQNVTFRCDPISEHNRLYWYRQTLGQGPEFLTYFQNEAQLEKSRLLSDRFSAERPKGSFSTLEIQRTEQGDSAMYLCASSLAGGDAFAGELFFGEGSRLTVL.

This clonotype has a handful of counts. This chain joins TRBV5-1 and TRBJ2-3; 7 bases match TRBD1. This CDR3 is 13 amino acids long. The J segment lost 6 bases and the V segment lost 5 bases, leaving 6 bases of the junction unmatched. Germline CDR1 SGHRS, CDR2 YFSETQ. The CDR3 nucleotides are TGCGCCAGCAGGGACAGGACCTTGGATACGCAGTATTTT. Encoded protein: CASRDRTLDTQYF.

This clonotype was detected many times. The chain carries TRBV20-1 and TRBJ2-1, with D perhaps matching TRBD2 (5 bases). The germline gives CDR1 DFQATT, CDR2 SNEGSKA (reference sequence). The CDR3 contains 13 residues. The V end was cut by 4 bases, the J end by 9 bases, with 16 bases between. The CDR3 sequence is CSATPRSSGEQFF. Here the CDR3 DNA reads TGCAGTGCTACTCCGCGTTCGAGCGGTGAGCAGTTCTTC.

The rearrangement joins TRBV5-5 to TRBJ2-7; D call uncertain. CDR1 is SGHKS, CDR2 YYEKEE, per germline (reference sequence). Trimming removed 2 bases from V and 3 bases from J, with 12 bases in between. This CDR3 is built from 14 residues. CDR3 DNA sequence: TGTGCCAGCAGCTTCCGCCCACGGAGCTACGAGCAGTACTTC. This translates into CASSFRPRSYEQYF.

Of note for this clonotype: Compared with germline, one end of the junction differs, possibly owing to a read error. CDR3 nucleotide sequence: TGTGCCAGCAGTGAAGCGTTGGTTGGGATCTACAAGCAGTACTTC. Its protein product is CASSEALVGIYKQYF. The J gene is TRBJ2-7, the V gene TRBV2; D remains unclear. Per germline, CDR1 SNHLY and CDR2 FYNNEI. CDR3 length equals 15 residues.

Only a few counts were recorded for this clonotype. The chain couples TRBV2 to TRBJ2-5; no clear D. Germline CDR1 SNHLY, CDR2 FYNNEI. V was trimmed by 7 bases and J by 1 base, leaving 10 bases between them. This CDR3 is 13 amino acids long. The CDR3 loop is CASTRHGQETQYF. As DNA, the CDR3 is TGTGCCAGCACTCGACACGGCCAAGAGACCCAGTACTTC.

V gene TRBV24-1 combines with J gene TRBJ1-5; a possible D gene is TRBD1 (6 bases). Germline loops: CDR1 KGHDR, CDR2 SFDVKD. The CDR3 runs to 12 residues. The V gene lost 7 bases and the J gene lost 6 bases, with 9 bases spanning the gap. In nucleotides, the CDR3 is TGTGCCACCAGGCAGGGGTCTCAGCCCCAGCATTTT. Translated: CATRQGSQPQHF.

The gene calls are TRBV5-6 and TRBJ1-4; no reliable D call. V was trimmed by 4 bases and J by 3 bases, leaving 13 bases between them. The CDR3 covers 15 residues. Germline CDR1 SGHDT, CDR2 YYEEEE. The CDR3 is CASSHSSLPNEKLFF. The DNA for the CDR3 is TGTGCCAGCAGCCACAGTAGCCTACCTAATGAAAAACTGTTTTTT.

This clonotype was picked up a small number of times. CDR3 sequence (DNA): TGTGCCAGCAGTAAAGCCCCAGTTGTCAATCAGCCCCAGCATTTT. This encodes CASSKAPVVNQPQHF. The chain employs TRBV28 and TRBJ1-5; D is ambiguous. From germline, CDR1 is MDHEN and CDR2 SYDVKM. Trimming removed 5 bases at V and 3 bases at J, with 14 bases between. CDR3 size: 15 residues.

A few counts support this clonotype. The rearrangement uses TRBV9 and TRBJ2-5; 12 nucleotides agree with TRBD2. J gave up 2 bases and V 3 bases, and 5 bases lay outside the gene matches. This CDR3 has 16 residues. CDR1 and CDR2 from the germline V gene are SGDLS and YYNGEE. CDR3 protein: CASSAWTSGVQETQYF. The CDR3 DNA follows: TGTGCCAGCAGCGCTTGGACTAGCGGGGTACAAGAGACCCAGTACTTC.

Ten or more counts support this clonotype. The CDR3 coding sequence is TGCGCCAGCAGCCTGGGGGCGGTGTACCAAGAGACCCAGTACTTC. This codes for CASSLGAVYQETQYF. The V gene is TRBV5-1, the J gene TRBJ2-5, with D perhaps TRBD1 (6 bases). The V and J ends lost 4 bases and 0 bases respectively, with 13 bases between them. The V gene's germline CDR1 is SGHRS and CDR2 YFSETQ. The CDR3 extends over 15 amino acids.

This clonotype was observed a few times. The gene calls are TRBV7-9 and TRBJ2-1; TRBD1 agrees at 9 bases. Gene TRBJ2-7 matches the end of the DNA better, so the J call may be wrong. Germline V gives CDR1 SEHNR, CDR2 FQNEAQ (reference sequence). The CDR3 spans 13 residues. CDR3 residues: CASSSTGGYEQYF. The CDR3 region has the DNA TGTGCCAGCAGCTCGACAGGGGGCTACGAGCAGTACTTC.

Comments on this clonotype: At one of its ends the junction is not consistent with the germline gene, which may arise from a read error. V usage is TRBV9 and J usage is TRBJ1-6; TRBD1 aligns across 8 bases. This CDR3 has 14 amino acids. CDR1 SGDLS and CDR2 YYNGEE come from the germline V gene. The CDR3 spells CANSTRTGSSPLHF. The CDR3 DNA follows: TGTGCCAACAGCACCCGGACAGGGAGTTCACCCCTCCACTTT.

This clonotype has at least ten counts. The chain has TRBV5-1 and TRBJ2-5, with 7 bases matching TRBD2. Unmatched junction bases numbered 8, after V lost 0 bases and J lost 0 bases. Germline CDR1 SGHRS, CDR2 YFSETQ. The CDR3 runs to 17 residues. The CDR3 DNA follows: TGCGCCAGCAGCTTGGCTCCGACGGGGGGAGACCAAGAGACCCAGTACTTC. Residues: CASSLAPTGGDQETQYF. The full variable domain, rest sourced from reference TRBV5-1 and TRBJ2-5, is KAGVTQTPRYLIKTRGQQVTLSCSPISGHRSVSWYQQTPGQGLQFLFEYFSETQRNKGNFPGRFSGRQFSNSRSEMNVSTLELGDSALYLCASSLAPTGGDQETQYFGPGTRLLVL.

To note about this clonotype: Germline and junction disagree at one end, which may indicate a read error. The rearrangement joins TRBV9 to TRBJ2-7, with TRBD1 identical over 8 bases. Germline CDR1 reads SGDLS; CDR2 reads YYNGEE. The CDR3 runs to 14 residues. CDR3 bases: TGCGCCAGCAGCCAAGGACAGGGTTCCTACGAGCAGTACTTC. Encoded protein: CASSQGQGSYEQYF.

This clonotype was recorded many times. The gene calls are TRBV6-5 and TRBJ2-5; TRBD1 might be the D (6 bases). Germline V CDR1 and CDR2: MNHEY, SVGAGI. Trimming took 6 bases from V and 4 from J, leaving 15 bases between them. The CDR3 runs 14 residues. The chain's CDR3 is CASRPQGGGETQYF. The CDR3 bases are TGTGCCAGCAGACCACAGGGCGGTGGAGAGACCCAGTACTTC.

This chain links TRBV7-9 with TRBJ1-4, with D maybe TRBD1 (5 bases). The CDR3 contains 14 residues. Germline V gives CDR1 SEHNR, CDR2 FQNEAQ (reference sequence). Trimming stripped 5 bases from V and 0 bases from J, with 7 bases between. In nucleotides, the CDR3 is TGTGCCAGCAGCAAGACAGCAACTAATGAAAAACTGTTTTTT. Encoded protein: CASSKTATNEKLFF.

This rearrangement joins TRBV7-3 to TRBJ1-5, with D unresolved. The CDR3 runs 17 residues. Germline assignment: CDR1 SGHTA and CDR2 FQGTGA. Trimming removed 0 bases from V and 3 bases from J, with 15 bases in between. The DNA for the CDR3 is TGTGCCAGCAGCTTAACGTGGGGTTGGTACCCCAATCAGCCCCAGCATTTT. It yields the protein CASSLTWGWYPNQPQHF. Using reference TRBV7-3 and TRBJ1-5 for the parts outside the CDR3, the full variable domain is GAGVSQTPSNKVTEKGKYVELRCDPISGHTALYWYRQSLGQGPEFLIYFQGTGAADDSGLPNDRFFAVRPEGSVSTLKIQRTERGDSAVYLCASSLTWGWYPNQPQHFGDGTRLSIL.

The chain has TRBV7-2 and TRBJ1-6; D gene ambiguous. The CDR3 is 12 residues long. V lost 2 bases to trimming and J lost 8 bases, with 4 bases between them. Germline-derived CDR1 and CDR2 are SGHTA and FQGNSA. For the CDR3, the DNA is TGTGCCAGCAGCTTATTAGATTCACCCCTCCACTTT. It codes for CASSLLDSPLHF.

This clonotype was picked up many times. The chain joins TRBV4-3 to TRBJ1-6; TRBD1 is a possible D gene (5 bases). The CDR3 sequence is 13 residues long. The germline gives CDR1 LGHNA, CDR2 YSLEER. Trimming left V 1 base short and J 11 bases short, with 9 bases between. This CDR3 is CASSQVQQAPLHF. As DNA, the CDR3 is TGCGCCAGCAGCCAAGTCCAACAGGCACCCCTCCACTTT.

The CDR3 protein is CASSAEAGNEQFF. Written as DNA, the CDR3 is TGTGCCAGTAGTGCGGAGGCGGGCAATGAGCAGTTCTTC. The J gene is TRBJ2-1, the V gene TRBV19; weak D call: TRBD2 (5 bases). CDR1 is LNHDA, CDR2 SQIVND, per germline (reference sequence). Trimming took 5 bases from V and 6 from J, leaving 11 bases between them. This CDR3 contains 13 residues.

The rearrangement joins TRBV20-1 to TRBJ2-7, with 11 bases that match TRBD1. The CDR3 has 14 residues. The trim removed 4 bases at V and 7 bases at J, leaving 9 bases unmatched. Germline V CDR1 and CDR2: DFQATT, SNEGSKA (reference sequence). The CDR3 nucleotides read TGCAGTGCTATAGGACAGGGGGCATTTCAGGAGCAGTACTTC. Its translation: CSAIGQGAFQEQYF.

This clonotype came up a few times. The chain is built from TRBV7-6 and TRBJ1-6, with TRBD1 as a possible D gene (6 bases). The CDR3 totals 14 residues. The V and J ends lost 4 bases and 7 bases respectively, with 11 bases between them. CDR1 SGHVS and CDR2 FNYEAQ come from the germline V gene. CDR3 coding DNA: TGTGCCAGCAGCTCGGACAGCCAGAATTCACCCCTCCACTTT. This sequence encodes CASSSDSQNSPLHF.

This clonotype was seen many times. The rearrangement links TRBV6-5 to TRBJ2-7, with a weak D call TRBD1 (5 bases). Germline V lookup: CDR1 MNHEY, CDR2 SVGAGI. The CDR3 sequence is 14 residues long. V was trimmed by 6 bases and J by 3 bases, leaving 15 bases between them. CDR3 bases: TGTGCCAGCAGCCGCGGACATTCGGGCTACGAGCAGTACTTC. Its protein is CASSRGHSGYEQYF.